These 31 T cell receptor beta chains originate from one sample sequenced in a study of CD8 T cells in ankylosing spondylitis. TCRdb independently ran MiXCR on the 5' RACE reads; one entry per CDR3 protein. Of tens of thousands of distinct CDR3 sequences in the sample, roughly 2.6% are singletons; the top ten hold roughly 4.4%. Sequencing used blood, either unsorted or a sorted T cell fraction (not recorded which). The receptors were gathered from a male donor with ankylosing spondylitis or in good health (not recorded which).

This clonotype ranks as medium-sized. The genes are TRBV9 and TRBJ2-2; D possibly corresponds to TRBD1 (6 bases). The CDR3 covers 14 residues. Per the germline V gene, CDR1 is SGDLS and CDR2 is YYNGEE. V was trimmed by 7 bases and J by 1 base, leaving 11 bases between them. CDR3 protein: CASSEGVNTGELFF. CDR3 nucleotide sequence: TGTGCCAGCTCCGAGGGGGTGAACACCGGGGAGCTGTTTTTT. Full variable domain (remainder filled in from reference TRBV9 and TRBJ2-2): DSGVTQTPKHLITATGQRVTLRCSPRSGDLSVYWYQQSLDQGLQFLIQYYNGEERAKGNILERFSAQQFPDLHSELNLSSLELGDSALYFCASSEGVNTGELFFGEGSRLTVL.

There are many counts of this clonotype. The chain is built from TRBV9 and TRBJ2-2, with a weak D call TRBD2 (6 bases). V was trimmed by 3 bases and J by 2 bases, leaving 17 bases between them. Germline CDR1 and CDR2: SGDLS and YYNGEE. The CDR3 extends over 17 amino acids. CDR3 region: CASSAFSSARNTGELFF. CDR3 in DNA: TGTGCCAGCAGCGCCTTCTCTAGCGCCCGAAACACCGGGGAGCTGTTTTTT.

This clonotype was counted many times. V gene TRBV9 combines with J gene TRBJ2-1, with 9 nucleotides matching TRBD1. The CDR3 totals 15 residues. In germline, CDR1 is SGDLS, CDR2 YYNGEE. Trimming took 0 bases from V and 8 from J; bases not matched to a gene: 6. The CDR3 reads CASSVAGTGIYEQFF. In DNA, the CDR3 is TGTGCCAGCAGCGTAGCCGGGACAGGGATCTATGAGCAGTTCTTC.

This clonotype was counted many times. V and J are TRBV9 and TRBJ2-2; tentative D call: TRBD2 (5 bases). The CDR3 has 14 amino acids. V lost 5 bases and J lost 7, with 15 bases in between. Germline assignment: CDR1 SGDLS and CDR2 YYNGEE. The CDR3 protein is CASSSDPSGGELFF. The CDR3 DNA follows: TGTGCCAGCAGTTCGGACCCCAGCGGCGGGGAGCTGTTTTTT.

This clonotype was observed many times. V gene TRBV9 combines with J gene TRBJ2-1, with 7 bases lining up with TRBD2. The germline CDR1 and CDR2 sequences are SGDLS and YYNGEE. The CDR3 length is 15 residues. V trimming: 0 bases; J trimming: 4 bases; junction bases outside the gene matches: 4. The CDR3 loop reads CASSVGSSGYNEQFF. CDR3 in DNA: TGTGCCAGCAGCGTAGGGTCTAGCGGTTACAATGAGCAGTTCTTC.

In its sample, this clonotype was seen many times. The chain employs TRBV9 and TRBJ2-1, with 12 bases lining up with TRBD2. Germline CDR1 and CDR2: SGDLS and YYNGEE. With V trimmed by 2 bases and J by 6 bases, 6 bases remained unmatched. This CDR3 region has 16 residues. The CDR3 loop reads CASSVLLAGGSNEQFF. The CDR3 nucleotides read TGTGCCAGCAGCGTTTTGCTAGCGGGAGGGAGCAATGAGCAGTTCTTC.

This clonotype was seen repeatedly, ten times or more. V usage is TRBV9 and J usage is TRBJ2-7, with D tentatively TRBD2 (6 bases). Trimming shortened V by 0 bases and J by 4 bases, and 8 bases separated the two germline ends. Per the germline V gene, CDR1 is SGDLS and CDR2 is YYNGEE. This CDR3 spans 13 amino acids. For the CDR3, the DNA is TGTGCCAGCAGCGTAGAGGAGGGATACGAGCAGTACTTC. This gives the protein CASSVEEGYEQYF.

This clonotype was detected many times. The rearrangement links TRBV9 to TRBJ2-7; no definite D call. V was clipped by 0 bases and J by 6 bases, with 16 bases between them. CDR3 length: 15 amino acids. Looked up from germline, CDR1 is SGDLS and CDR2 is YYNGEE. The CDR3 sequence: CASSVGWGSFAEQYF. CDR3 bases: TGTGCCAGCAGCGTAGGTTGGGGAAGCTTCGCCGAGCAGTACTTC.

V and J are TRBV19 and TRBJ2-2; 12 nucleotides agree with TRBD2. This CDR3 has 15 amino acids. J was trimmed by 0 bases and V by 11 bases; bases with no gene match: 4. Germline assignment: CDR1 LNHDA and CDR2 SQIVND (reference sequence). This CDR3 is CAWTSGMANTGELFF. The CDR3 DNA sequence: TGTGCCTGGACTAGCGGGATGGCGAACACCGGGGAGCTGTTTTTT.

This clonotype appeared many times. The chain combines TRBV9 with TRBJ2-1, with a tentative D call TRBD1 (5 bases). V was trimmed by 1 base and J by 4 bases, leaving 15 bases between them. The CDR3 runs 16 residues. CDR1 is SGDLS and CDR2 is YYNGEE in the germline V gene. CDR3 in DNA: TGTGCCAGCAGCGTACAAGCCGACAGTCGTTACAATGAGCAGTTCTTC. Encoded protein: CASSVQADSRYNEQFF.

This clonotype was seen at least ten times. CDR3 region: CASSLPGYEQYF. The CDR3 DNA reads TGTGCCAGCAGCTTGCCGGGGTACGAGCAGTACTTC. The J gene is TRBJ2-7, the V gene TRBV9; D perhaps matches TRBD2 (5 bases). The CDR3 has 12 residues. Germline lookup yields CDR1 SGDLS and CDR2 YYNGEE. V was clipped by 4 bases and J by 4 bases, with 9 bases between them.

Many counts were recorded for this clonotype. The chain joins TRBV27 to TRBJ1-5, with TRBD1 matching 8 bases. CDR1 and CDR2 (germline): MNHEY, SMNVEV (reference sequence). The CDR3 length is 14 residues. V was clipped by 7 bases and J by 4 bases; unmatched bases: 6. CDR3 sequence: CASKPQGANQPQHF. The CDR3 DNA follows: TGTGCCAGCAAACCTCAGGGGGCGAATCAGCCCCAGCATTTT.

This clonotype was counted many times. The chain has TRBV21-1 and TRBJ2-7; TRBD1 reflects the table's D call only, with no check against the DNA. TRBV21-1 is assigned pseudogene status. CDR3 length: 14 residues. The CDR3 reads CASSSTGRCWEQYF. The CDR3 DNA reads as TGTGCCAGCAGCAGCACAGGGAGATGTTGGGAGCAGTACTTC.

This clonotype was seen ten or more times. This rearrangement joins TRBV9 to TRBJ2-2, with a tentative D call TRBD2 (6 bases). V dropped 0 bases and J dropped 3 bases, with 12 bases sitting between them. Germline lookup yields CDR1 SGDLS and CDR2 YYNGEE. CDR3 length: 16 amino acids. This CDR3 reads CASSVDPGLYTGELFF. DNA of the CDR3: TGTGCCAGCAGCGTAGACCCGGGACTCTACACCGGGGAGCTGTTTTTT. Supplemented by reference TRBV9 and TRBJ2-2, the full variable domain reads DSGVTQTPKHLITATGQRVTLRCSPRSGDLSVYWYQQSLDQGLQFLIQYYNGEERAKGNILERFSAQQFPDLHSELNLSSLELGDSALYFCASSVDPGLYTGELFFGEGSRLTVL.

This clonotype showed up many times. The V gene is TRBV9, the J gene TRBJ2-2, with 7 bases that match TRBD2. The CDR3 consists of 16 residues. With V trimmed by 4 bases and J by 2 bases, 8 bases remained unmatched. Germline lookup yields CDR1 SGDLS and CDR2 YYNGEE. The CDR3 reads CASSPWAGVNTGELFF. The CDR3 region has the DNA TGTGCCAGCAGCCCCTGGGCGGGAGTTAACACCGGGGAGCTGTTTTTT.

This clonotype showed up many times. This chain connects TRBV9 to TRBJ2-2, with D uncertain. The CDR3 runs to 15 residues. Trimming removed 0 bases from V and 7 bases from J, with 13 bases in between. Germline lookup yields CDR1 SGDLS and CDR2 YYNGEE. The CDR3 bases are TGTGCCAGCAGCGTAGCTACAGAACCGTTCGGGGAGCTGTTTTTT. This gives the protein CASSVATEPFGELFF.

This clonotype has at least ten counts. The V gene is TRBV9, the J gene TRBJ2-1, with D possibly matching TRBD1 (5 bases). Germline lookup yields CDR1 SGDLS and CDR2 YYNGEE. This CDR3 has 16 residues. V lost 0 bases to trimming and J lost 4 bases, with 14 bases between them. CDR3 coding DNA: TGTGCCAGCAGCGTAGGTCTGACAGTAACTTACAATGAGCAGTTCTTC. The encoded protein is CASSVGLTVTYNEQFF.

This clonotype was detected many times. V and J are TRBV9 and TRBJ2-2, with 7 bases identical to TRBD1. This CDR3 is 16 amino acids long. The trim removed 4 bases at V and 5 bases at J, leaving 11 bases unmatched. Germline CDR1 is SGDLS and CDR2 is YYNGEE. The CDR3 region is CASSPLWGQRTGELFF. Written as DNA, the CDR3 is TGTGCCAGCAGCCCCTTGTGGGGACAGAGAACCGGGGAGCTGTTTTTT.

This clonotype appeared many times. V usage is TRBV9 and J usage is TRBJ2-5, with D perhaps assigned TRBD1 or TRBD2 (5 bases each). The CDR3 has 15 residues. The germline V gene has CDR1 SGDLS and CDR2 YYNGEE. V lost 0 bases and J lost 7, with 16 bases in between. CDR3 bases: TGTGCCAGCAGCGTAGAGGGGACCGCGCCGGGGACCCAGTACTTC. Encoded protein: CASSVEGTAPGTQYF.

The chain combines TRBV9 with TRBJ1-2, with D possibly TRBD1 on 6 matching bases. Between the trimmed V and J ends, which lost 4 bases and 1 base, there was a span of 14 bases. Germline V lookup: CDR1 SGDLS, CDR2 YYNGEE. The CDR3 loop spans 15 amino acids. In DNA form, the CDR3 reads TGTGCCAGCAGCTTTGGACAGAACAATAACTATGGCTACACCTTC. It is translated as CASSFGQNNNYGYTF.

Comment on this clonotype: This may come from a read error, since a much larger clone is one base off. The DNA of the CDR3 is TGTGCCAGCAGCGCGGGGACAGGGGGCTCCTTCGAGCAGTACTTC. Translated: CASSAGTGGSFEQYF. The chain combines TRBV9 with TRBJ2-7, with 12 bases fitting TRBD1. The CDR3 totals 15 residues. From germline, CDR1 is SGDLS and CDR2 YYNGEE. The whole variable domain, filled in from reference TRBV9 and TRBJ2-7, reads DSGVTQTPKHLITATGQRVTLRCSPRSGDLSVYWYQQSLDQGLQFLIQYYNGEERAKGNILERFSAQQFPDLHSELNLSSLELGDSALYFCASSAGTGGSFEQYFGPGTRLTVT.

This clonotype has at least ten counts. In nucleotides, the CDR3 is TGTGCCAGCAGCGTAGACCCTCCAGGACAGGACAACACAGATACGCAGTATTTT. Its translation is CASSVDPPGQDNTDTQYF. V is TRBV9 and J is TRBJ2-3, with 7 bases aligning to TRBD1. V lost 0 bases, J lost 2 bases, and 12 bases stayed unmatched. This CDR3 region has 18 residues. Per the germline V gene, CDR1 is SGDLS and CDR2 is YYNGEE.

This clonotype was observed at least ten times. The CDR3 coding sequence is TGTGCCAGCAGCGACACTAGTTCCTACAATGAGCAGTTCTTC. Amino acids: CASSDTSSYNEQFF. The V call is TRBV9, the J call TRBJ2-1, with a weak D call TRBD2 (5 bases). V lost 3 bases and J 1 base, leaving 8 bases between the germline ends. The CDR3 contains 14 residues. CDR1 is SGDLS and CDR2 is YYNGEE in the germline V gene.

Worth noting for this clonotype: This may be a read error: a much more frequent sequence differs by one nucleotide. As DNA, the CDR3 is TGTGCCAGCAGCGTAGCGGGAGGGCAAATAGAGACCCAGTACTTC. It is translated as CASSVAGGQIETQYF. The chain uses TRBV9 and TRBJ2-5, with TRBD2 matching 8 bases. This CDR3 has 15 residues. Trimming took 0 bases from V and 4 from J; bases not matched to a gene: 5. Germline CDR1 SGDLS, CDR2 YYNGEE. Variable domain in full (rest from reference TRBV9 and TRBJ2-5): DSGVTQTPKHLITATGQRVTLRCSPRSGDLSVYWYQQSLDQGLQFLIQYYNGEERAKGNILERFSAQQFPDLHSELNLSSLELGDSALYFCASSVAGGQIETQYFGPGTRLLVL.

This clonotype was counted at least ten times. V is TRBV9 and J is TRBJ1-2; TRBD1 agrees at 8 bases. Trimming took 3 bases from V and 4 from J; bases not matched to a gene: 8. From germline, CDR1 is SGDLS and CDR2 YYNGEE. The CDR3 extends over 15 amino acids. The CDR3 DNA follows: TGTGCCAGCAGCGCCCAGTCCGGGACAGGCTATGGCTACACCTTC. It codes for CASSAQSGTGYGYTF.

This clonotype was recorded at least ten times. The V call is TRBV9, the J call TRBJ2-7; 12 bases align to TRBD1. The germline CDR1 and CDR2 sequences are SGDLS and YYNGEE. The CDR3 consists of 18 residues. The ends lost 3 bases at V and 2 bases at J; junction bases unmatched: 12. Here the CDR3 reads CASSASGTGGLDPYEQYF. In DNA form, the CDR3 reads TGTGCCAGCAGCGCTAGTGGGACAGGGGGCCTTGACCCCTACGAGCAGTACTTC.

This clonotype came up many times. CDR3 sequence reads: CASSARDSGYTDTQYF. Here the CDR3 DNA reads TGTGCCAGCAGCGCTCGGGACAGTGGATACACAGATACGCAGTATTTT. The V gene is TRBV9, the J gene TRBJ2-3, with 7 nucleotides matching TRBD1. There are 16 residues in the CDR3. Germline assignment: CDR1 SGDLS and CDR2 YYNGEE. J lost 2 bases, V lost 3 bases, and 9 bases had no gene match.

This clonotype appeared many times. The chain carries TRBV9 and TRBJ2-7, with 10 bases that match TRBD2. After removal of 2 bases from V and 6 bases from J, the junction contained 5 bases not matched to a gene. Germline V lookup: CDR1 SGDLS, CDR2 YYNGEE. This CDR3 spans 14 amino acids. CDR3 region: CASSVTAGGREQYF. The CDR3 region has the DNA TGTGCCAGCAGCGTTACAGCGGGAGGGCGCGAGCAGTACTTC.

The J gene is TRBJ1-2, the V gene TRBV9; the D is unclear. CDR1 is SGDLS and CDR2 is YYNGEE in the germline V gene. V was shortened by 4 bases and J by 0 bases, with 13 bases between the two germline ends. The CDR3 has 15 residues. The CDR3 nucleotides are TGTGCCAGCAGCCAGGCGGGGATAGCTAACTATGGCTACACCTTC. This sequence encodes CASSQAGIANYGYTF.

This clonotype was counted at least ten times. This chain links TRBV9 with TRBJ2-7; 8 bases agree with TRBD2. Germline values: CDR1 SGDLS, CDR2 YYNGEE. The CDR3 is 15 residues long. V shed 2 bases and J 3 bases; nucleotides not matched to a gene: 7. CDR3 sequence reads: CASSVSGSGGYEQYF. In DNA form, the CDR3 reads TGTGCCAGCAGCGTGAGCGGGAGCGGGGGCTACGAGCAGTACTTC.

A note on this clonotype: Sequence at one end of the junction differs from germline and may be a read error. The chain couples TRBV9 to TRBJ1-2; D is unresolved. The CDR3 extends over 12 amino acids. CDR1 is SGDLS, CDR2 YYNGEE, per germline. The CDR3 DNA sequence: TGTACCAGCAGCGAAGGATCATATGGCTACACCTTC. It encodes CTSSEGSYGYTF. Full variable domain (rest looked up from reference TRBV9 and TRBJ1-2): DSGVTQTPKHLITATGQRVTLRCSPRSGDLSVYWYQQSLDQGLQFLIQYYNGEERAKGNILERFSAQQFPDLHSELNLSSLELGDSALYFCTSSEGSYGYTFGSGTRLTVV.